The 7 T cell receptor beta chains listed next were all sequenced from one sample in a study of cytomegalovirus exposure and HLA in healthy donors. This PCR relied on a set of 60 Vbeta primers and 13 Jbeta primers. Assay: immunoSEQ multiplex PCR; the TCRdb copy retains only in-frame clones and omits some. The sample lists tens of thousands of clones, 60% to 85% occurring once. The sequenced material came from PBMCs. These receptors originate from a male donor in good health and CMV-seropositive.

CDR3: CASSLEHSTDTQYF. CDR3 in DNA: TGTGCCAGCAGCTTGGAGCATAGCACAGATACGCAGTATTTT. The V call is TRBV5-4, the J call TRBJ2-3; unclear D gene. Deletions cut 0 bases from V and 0 bases from J, with 5 bases between. Germline CDR1 SGHNT, CDR2 YYREEE (reference sequence). The CDR3 runs to 14 residues. Looking up the rest from reference TRBV5-4 and TRBJ2-3 gives the full variable domain: ETGVTQSPTHLIKTRGQQVTLRCSSQSGHNTVSWYQQALGQGPQFIFQYYREEENGRGNFPPRFSGLQFPNYSSELNVNALELDDSALYLCASSLEHSTDTQYFGPGTRLTVL.

V and J are TRBV19 and TRBJ1-5; the D gene is possibly TRBD1 (6 bases). The CDR3 sequence is 13 residues long. The germline CDR1 and CDR2 sequences are LNHDA and SQIVND (reference sequence). The V end was cut by 8 bases, the J end by 0 bases, with 8 bases between. CDR3 in amino acids: CASGGYSNQPQHF. The DNA for the CDR3 is TGTGCCAGTGGGGGCTATAGCAATCAGCCCCAGCATTTT.

The chain employs TRBV6-5 and TRBJ1-2, with 7 bases matching TRBD1. CDR3 length: 15 amino acids. V gave up 2 bases and J gave up 6 bases; unmatched junction bases: 9. Germline CDR1 and CDR2: MNHEY and SVGAGI. CDR3 sequence: CASSYLDREWDGYTF. The CDR3, as DNA: TGTGCCAGCAGTTACCTTGACAGGGAGTGGGATGGCTACACCTTC.

This chain links TRBV6-5 with TRBJ2-3; D remains ambiguous. Germline V CDR1 and CDR2: MNHEY, SVGAGI. V was trimmed by 0 bases and J by 4 bases, leaving 14 bases between them. The CDR3 totals 16 residues. CDR3 nucleotide sequence: TGTGCCAGCAGTTACTCGATCTCAGCGAGCGCAGATACGCAGTATTTT. Protein product: CASSYSISASADTQYF.

This clone is a singleton in its sample. The V call is TRBV2, the J call TRBJ1-1; 10 nucleotides match TRBD1. This CDR3 has 14 residues. CDR1 is SNHLY, CDR2 FYNNEI, per germline. After removal of 2 bases from V and 5 bases from J, the junction contained 2 bases not matched to a gene. DNA for the CDR3: TGTGCCAGCAGTGAATTGGGACAGGGGACTGAAGCTTTCTTT. It specifies CASSELGQGTEAFF.

Here the CDR3 reads CASSSQQGYGYTF. The CDR3 bases are TGTGCCAGCAGTTCCCAACAGGGGTATGGCTACACCTTC. V is TRBV27 and J is TRBJ1-2, with 7 bases aligning to TRBD1. V was clipped by 4 bases and J by 5 bases; unmatched bases: 4. The CDR3 loop spans 13 amino acids. Germline CDR1 is MNHEY and CDR2 is SMNVEV (reference sequence).

The rearrangement uses TRBV5-8 and TRBJ2-5; D not resolved. The end of the DNA is better explained by TRBJ2-7, so the J call may be wrong. Looked up from germline, CDR1 is SGHTS and CDR2 is YDEGEE. The CDR3 sequence is 11 residues long. The CDR3 sequence is CASSSTYEQYF. CDR3 bases: TGTGCCAGCAGCTCAACCTACGAGCAGTACTTC.